Listed here are 18 T cell receptor beta chains from one sample, sequenced in a study of blood T cell repertoires in COVID-19. Some clones are missing from TCRdb's copy, which holds only in-frame ones; the method was immunoSEQ multiplex PCR. The table records about 330,000 clones, around 86% of them present only once. Sample: peripheral blood. The origin of the receptors is a woman aged 50 to 60 with acute or convalescent COVID-19.

The rearrangement uses TRBV6-5 and TRBJ1-6, with TRBD1 identical over 8 bases. Germline CDR1 and CDR2: MNHEY and SVGAGI. The CDR3 contains 15 residues. V trimming: 1 base; J trimming: 8 bases; junction bases outside the gene matches: 4. CDR3 bases: TGTGCCAGCAGTTACTTGGACAGGGAACATTCACCCCTCCACTTT. This sequence encodes CASSYLDREHSPLHF.

The chain uses TRBV13 and TRBJ2-1; 12 bases are a match to TRBD2. Germline CDR1 reads PRHDT; CDR2 reads FYEKMQ (reference sequence). The CDR3 spans 15 residues. V dropped 6 bases and J dropped 3; count of bases not matched to a gene: 3. The CDR3 region has the DNA TGTGCCAGCAGGAAGACTAGCGGGGGCTACAATGAGCAGTTCTTC. This encodes CASRKTSGGYNEQFF.

J is TRBJ2-3 and V is TRBV3-1 (or the pseudogene TRBV3-2), with 7 bases fitting TRBD2. CDR3 length equals 15 residues. V lost 1 base, J lost 2 bases, and 3 bases stayed unmatched. CDR1 is LGHDT, CDR2 YNNKEL, per germline (reference sequence). CDR3 in amino acids: CASSQGLALTDTQYF. For the CDR3, the DNA is TGTGCCAGCAGCCAAGGACTAGCCCTCACAGATACGCAGTATTTT.

CDR3 loop: CARSDAGRGNQPQHF. CDR3 in DNA: TGTGCCAGAAGCGACGCAGGCAGGGGCAATCAGCCCCAGCATTTT. The gene calls are TRBV5-3 and TRBJ1-5; D is possibly TRBD1 (5 bases). TRBV5-3 has ORF status, its function being uncertain. This CDR3 has 15 residues. The germline V and J ends were trimmed by 4 bases and 2 bases, with 13 bases remaining between them.

Concerning this clone itself: Different DNA sequences within this sample yield the same CDR3. The chain joins TRBV19 to TRBJ2-5; 8 positions agree with TRBD2. Germline V CDR1 and CDR2: LNHDA, SQIVND (reference sequence). The CDR3 is 13 residues long. V was pared by 6 bases and J by 4 bases, with 4 bases of the junction left unmatched. The CDR3 bases are TGTGCCAGTAGCGGGAGGGCCCGAGAGACCCAGTACTTC. It yields the protein CASSGRARETQYF.

V is TRBV28 and J is TRBJ2-7; TRBD1 matches 10 bases. Germline trimming cut 6 bases from V and 2 bases from J; bases unmatched to any gene: 4. There are 14 residues in the CDR3. Germline V gives CDR1 MDHEN, CDR2 SYDVKM. The CDR3 DNA follows: TGTGCCAGCAGGTGGACAGGGGGTGCCTACGAGCAGTACTTC. The encoded protein is CASRWTGGAYEQYF.

CDR3 loop: CASSLRPVGRQGSSEKLFF. In DNA form, the CDR3 reads TGTGCCAGCAGCTTACGCCCGGTTGGACGACAGGGGAGTAGCGAAAAACTGTTTTTT. This rearrangement joins TRBV7-8 to TRBJ1-4; 8 nucleotides match TRBD1. Germline CDR1 SGHVS, CDR2 FQNEAQ. CDR3 length: 19 residues. The V and J ends lost 2 bases and 8 bases, in that order; junction bases with no gene match: 19. Full variable domain (outside the CDR3, taken from reference TRBV7-8 and TRBJ1-4): GAGVSQSPRYKVAKRGQDVALRCDPISGHVSLFWYQQALGQGPEFLTYFQNEAQLDKSGLPSDRFFAERPEGSVSTLKIQRTQQEDSAVYLCASSLRPVGRQGSSEKLFFGSGTQLSVL.

This chain links TRBV18 with TRBJ1-1; 8 nucleotides align to TRBD1. The ends lost 2 bases at V and 5 bases at J; junction bases unmatched: 4. The CDR3 runs 14 residues. Per the germline V gene, CDR1 is KGHSH and CDR2 is LQKENI. The CDR3 bases are TGTGCCAGCTCACCAGCGACAGGGGAAACTGAAGCTTTCTTT. Amino acids: CASSPATGETEAFF.

V is TRBV14 and J is TRBJ1-2; D perhaps matches TRBD1 (6 bases). The V gene's germline CDR1 is SGHDN and CDR2 FVKESK. The CDR3 covers 14 residues. V shed 4 bases and J shed 6 bases, with 15 bases lying between them. The CDR3 coding sequence is TGTGCCAGCAGCCCTCGTTTGGCAGGGGATGGCTACACCTTC. Its protein is CASSPRLAGDGYTF.

The chain has TRBV6-1 and TRBJ2-3; perhaps TRBD1 as D (5 bases). The germline V gene has CDR1 MNHNS and CDR2 SASEGT. V lost 1 base to trimming and J lost 2 bases, with 7 bases between them. The CDR3 is made up of 14 amino acids. CDR3 region: CASSEDRYTDTQYF. The CDR3 DNA reads as TGTGCCAGCAGTGAAGACAGGTACACAGATACGCAGTATTTT.

V usage is TRBV5-6 and J usage is TRBJ2-7; tentatively, D is TRBD1 (5 bases). Germline V gene sequence: CDR1 SGHDT, CDR2 YYEEEE. V was clipped by 0 bases and J by 3 bases, with 16 bases between them. This CDR3 comprises 16 residues. The CDR3, as DNA: TGTGCCAGCAGCTTGGCCGAACTCCAGGGCCTCTACGAGCAGTACTTC. Protein sequence: CASSLAELQGLYEQYF. The full variable domain, with the rest looked up from reference TRBV5-6 and TRBJ2-7, is DAGVTQSPTHLIKTRGQQVTLRCSPKSGHDTVSWYQQALGQGPQFIFQYYEEEERQRGNFPDRFSGHQFPNYSSELNVNALLLGDSALYLCASSLAELQGLYEQYFGPGTRLTVT.

V and J are TRBV7-9 and TRBJ1-2; D is unclear. Trimming removed 4 bases at V and 8 bases at J, with 11 bases between. Germline V gene sequence: CDR1 SEHNR, CDR2 FQNEAQ (reference sequence). The CDR3 length is 12 residues. The CDR3 is CASSWEVEGYTF. CDR3 nucleotides: TGTGCCAGCAGCTGGGAGGTTGAGGGCTACACCTTC. Variable domain in full (rest from reference TRBV7-9 and TRBJ1-2): DTGVSQNPRHKITKRGQNVTFRCDPISEHNRLYWYRQTLGQGPEFLTYFQNEAQLEKSRLLSDRFSAERPKGSFSTLEIQRTEQGDSAMYLCASSWEVEGYTFGSGTRLTVV.

The CDR3 DNA reads TGTGCCAGCAGCCGGACAGGAGGGGGACGATGGACCGGGGAGCTGTTTTTT. Residues: CASSRTGGGRWTGELFF. The chain couples TRBV28 to TRBJ2-2, with D perhaps matching TRBD1 (7 bases). This CDR3 has 17 residues. Germline CDR1 and CDR2: MDHEN and SYDVKM. The V end lost 6 bases, the J end lost 5 bases, and 22 bases lay between the germline ends.

The J gene is TRBJ2-2, the V gene TRBV2; tentative D call: TRBD1 (6 bases). The V end was cut by 7 bases, the J end by 4 bases, with 13 bases between. Germline V CDR1 and CDR2: SNHLY, FYNNEI. The CDR3 contains 14 residues. Here the CDR3 reads CASTKTGGTGELFF. CDR3 DNA: TGTGCCAGCACTAAGACAGGAGGCACCGGGGAGCTGTTTTTT.

The chain links TRBV6-1 to TRBJ1-2; D is ambiguous. The CDR3 spans 15 residues. Deletions cut 2 bases from V and 4 bases from J, with 14 bases between. Germline CDR1 is MNHNS and CDR2 is SASEGT. CDR3 in DNA: TGTGCCAGCAGTGAACAGGAACAACCGAGCTATGGCTACACCTTC. Its protein is CASSEQEQPSYGYTF.

The CDR3 DNA follows: TGCGCCAGCAGAACAGAAAGCGGGGATACCGGGGAGCTGTTTTTT. It yields the protein CASRTESGDTGELFF. The chain has TRBV4-3 and TRBJ2-2; 7 positions agree with TRBD2. The germline V gene encodes CDR1 LGHNA and CDR2 YSLEER. Unmatched junction bases numbered 9, after V lost 6 bases and J lost 5 bases. CDR3 length: 15 amino acids.

The chain recombines TRBV9 with TRBJ2-1, with a weak D call TRBD2 (6 bases). V was clipped by 3 bases and J by 6 bases, with 16 bases between them. The V gene's germline CDR1 is SGDLS and CDR2 YYNGEE. CDR3 length: 15 amino acids. CDR3 protein: CASSASGHFGNEQFF. The CDR3 bases are TGTGCCAGCAGCGCAAGCGGGCATTTCGGCAATGAGCAGTTCTTC.

V is TRBV4-2 and J is TRBJ1-5, with 8 bases lining up with TRBD1. The ends lost 7 bases at V and 5 bases at J; junction bases unmatched: 4. There are 13 residues in the CDR3. Per germline, CDR1 LGHNA and CDR2 YNFKEQ. CDR3 residues: CASNLDRDQPQHF. CDR3 bases: TGTGCCAGCAACCTGGACAGGGATCAGCCCCAGCATTTT.